This TCR beta chain originates from a study of neoadjuvant nivolumab and ipilimumab in lung cancer. Measured with immunoSEQ multiplex PCR; TCRdb has only the in-frame clones, and not every one. The sample includes about 30,000 clones, about 75% of them seen just once. The germline V gene encodes CDR1 SGHRS and CDR2 YFSETQ. The CDR3 is 13 amino acids. The ends were cut back, 3 bases at V and 4 bases at J, with 10 bases in the middle. Whole-study results and caveats: Compared with tumor-adjacent uninvolved lung, resected tumors showed greater richness and clonality.

Comment on this clone: The antigen is not known.

The sequence was obtained from an adult with non-small cell lung cancer. The specimen comprised tumor tissue, sampled after neoadjuvant nivolumab, alone or with ipilimumab, at or shortly before surgery. The chain couples TRBV5-1 to TRBJ2-5, with a tentative D call TRBD2 (7 bases). In DNA, the CDR3 is TGCGCCAGCAGCTCGGGGGGCGCAGAGACCCAGTACTTC. Its translation: CASSSGGAETQYF.